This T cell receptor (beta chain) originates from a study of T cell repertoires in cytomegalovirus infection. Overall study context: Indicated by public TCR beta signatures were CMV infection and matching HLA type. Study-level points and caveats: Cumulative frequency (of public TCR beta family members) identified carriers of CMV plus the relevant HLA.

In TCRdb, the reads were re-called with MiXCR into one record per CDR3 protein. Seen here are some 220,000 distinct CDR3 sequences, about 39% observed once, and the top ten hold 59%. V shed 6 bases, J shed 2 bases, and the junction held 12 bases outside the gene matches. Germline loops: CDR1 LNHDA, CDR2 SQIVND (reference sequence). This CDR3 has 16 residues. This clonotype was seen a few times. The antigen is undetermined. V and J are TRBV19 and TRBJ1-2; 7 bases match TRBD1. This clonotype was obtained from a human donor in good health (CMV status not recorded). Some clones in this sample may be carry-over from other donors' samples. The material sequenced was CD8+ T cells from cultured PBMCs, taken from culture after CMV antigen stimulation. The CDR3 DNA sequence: TGTGCCAGTAGACCCCCGGGACAGCCTCTGAACTATGGCTACACCTTC. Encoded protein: CASRPPGQPLNYGYTF.